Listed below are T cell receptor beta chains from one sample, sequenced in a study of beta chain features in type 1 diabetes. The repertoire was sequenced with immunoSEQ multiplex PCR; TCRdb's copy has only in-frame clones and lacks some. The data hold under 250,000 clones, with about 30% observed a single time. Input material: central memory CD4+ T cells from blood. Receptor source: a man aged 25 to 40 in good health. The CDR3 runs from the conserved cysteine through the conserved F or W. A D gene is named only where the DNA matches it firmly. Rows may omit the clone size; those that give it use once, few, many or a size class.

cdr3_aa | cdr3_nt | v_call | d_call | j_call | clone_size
CSAGQGGEQFF | TGCAGTGCTGGACAGGGTGGTGAGCAGTTCTTC | TRBV20-1 | TRBD1 | TRBJ2-1 | .
CAISAGEKLFF | TGTGCCATCAGTGCAGGGGAAAAACTGTTTTTT | TRBV10-3 | . | TRBJ1-4 | few
CAISESTSHGNEQFF | TGTGCCATCAGTGAATCCACTTCTCACGGCAATGAGCAGTTCTTC | TRBV10-3 | . | TRBJ2-1 | few
CASSQGNEQFF | TGTGCCAGCAGTCAGGGCAATGAGCAGTTCTTC | TRBV11-2 | . | TRBJ2-1 | once
CASGVPGVGYNEQFF | TGTGCCAGCGGGGTTCCAGGGGTGGGGTACAATGAGCAGTTCTTC | TRBV27 | . | TRBJ2-1 | .
CASSFGQTYEQYF | TGTGCCAGCAGCTTTGGGCAGACCTACGAGCAGTACTTC | TRBV11-2 | . | TRBJ2-7 | .
CASSSGLAKTGELFF | TGTGCCAGCAGCTCGGGACTAGCAAAAACCGGGGAGCTGTTTTTT | TRBV7-2 | TRBD2 | TRBJ2-2 | .
CASSLEVSTDTQYF | TGTGCCAGCAGCTTAGAAGTTAGCACAGATACGCAGTATTTT | TRBV7-2 | . | TRBJ2-3 | .
CASSKNMNTEAFF | TGTGCCAGTAGTAAGAACATGAACACTGAAGCTTTCTTT | TRBV19 | . | TRBJ1-1 | .
CASSSGGTETQYF | TGTGCCAGCTCTAGCGGGGGCACGGAGACCCAGTACTTC | TRBV2 | TRBD2 | TRBJ2-5 | .
CATSREPSYEQYF | TGTGCCACCAGCAGAGAACCATCATACGAGCAGTACTTC | TRBV15 | . | TRBJ2-7 | .
CASSLPSDRVEQYF | TGTGCCAGCAGTTTACCTTCCGACAGGGTCGAGCAGTACTTC | TRBV28 | TRBD1 | TRBJ2-7 | few
CASSLGGQPYEQYF | TGTGCCAGCAGCTTGGGGGGCCAGCCCTACGAGCAGTACTTC | TRBV5-6 | . | TRBJ2-7 | few
CASSLYPEGYTF | TGTGCCAGCAGTTTATACCCAGAAGGCTACACCTTC | TRBV28 | . | TRBJ1-2 | few
CASSWDRGDEQYF | TGTGCCAGCAGCTGGGACAGGGGGGACGAGCAGTACTTC | TRBV5-4 | TRBD1 | TRBJ2-7 | .
CASRPHRSLTDTQYF | TGTGCCAGCAGACCCCACAGATCCCTCACAGATACGCAGTATTTT | TRBV6-5 | . | TRBJ2-3 | .
CASSLTGGSQRLTDTQYF | TGTGCCAGCAGCCTTACCGGCGGGAGTCAGAGGTTAACAGATACGCAGTATTTT | TRBV4-2 | TRBD2 | TRBJ2-3 | .
CASSVGSGNEQFF | TGTGCCAGCAGCGTAGGTTCGGGAAATGAGCAGTTCTTC | TRBV9 | . | TRBJ2-1 | few
CATGPGAQNIQYF | TGTGCCACCGGTCCAGGGGCCCAAAACATTCAGTACTTC | TRBV15 | . | TRBJ2-4 | .
CASSTLSSDEQYF | TGTGCCAGCAGCACCCTATCGAGCGACGAGCAGTACTTC | TRBV7-9 | . | TRBJ2-7 | few
CAISDSVNEQFF | TGTGCCATCAGTGACTCGGTTAATGAGCAGTTCTTC | TRBV10-3 | . | TRBJ2-1 | .
CASSIRTLNEQFF | TGTGCCAGCAGTATCCGGACTCTCAATGAGCAGTTCTTC | TRBV2 | . | TRBJ2-1 | few
CASSLEPAGGNNEQFF | TGTGCCAGCAGCTTGGAACCAGCGGGGGGCAACAATGAGCAGTTCTTC | TRBV5-4 | TRBD2 | TRBJ2-1 | few
CASSEPQLGETQYF | TGTGCCAGCAGTGAACCGCAGCTGGGAGAGACCCAGTACTTC | TRBV25-1 | . | TRBJ2-5 | few
CASSLYDSLTDTQYF | TGTGCCAGCTCACTATATGACAGCCTCACAGATACGCAGTATTTT | TRBV18 | . | TRBJ2-3 | .
CASQSLSGPTAGELFF | TGTGCCAGCCAGTCCTTGTCCGGACCCACGGCCGGGGAGCTGTTTTTT | TRBV21-1 | . | TRBJ2-2 | few
CASSQDIRAEAFF | TGTGCCAGCAGCCAAGATATCAGGGCTGAAGCTTTCTTT | TRBV4-2 | . | TRBJ1-1 | .
CASSQEGLFWGQETQYF | TGTGCCAGCAGCCAAGAAGGCCTATTCTGGGGCCAAGAGACCCAGTACTTC | TRBV14 | . | TRBJ2-5 | .
CAWSVQGAGEQYF | TGTGCCTGGAGTGTACAGGGGGCGGGCGAGCAGTACTTC | TRBV30 | TRBD1 | TRBJ2-7 | .
CASSQDRPSGANVLTF | TGCGCCAGCAGCCAAGATCGGCCCTCTGGGGCCAACGTCCTGACTTTC | TRBV4-3 | . | TRBJ2-6 | few
CSVMGQGAYEQYF | TGCAGCGTCATGGGACAGGGGGCCTACGAGCAGTACTTC | TRBV29-1 | TRBD1 | TRBJ2-7 | .
CASSQGGYQPQHF | TGCGCCAGCAGCCAAGGCGGGTATCAGCCCCAGCATTTT | TRBV4-1 | . | TRBJ1-5 | .
CAISDVERGVLYF | TGTGCCATCAGTGATGTAGAGAGGGGAGTGCTGTACTTC | TRBV10-3 | . | TRBJ2-5 | .
CASSEQTGLAGLQFF | TGTGCCAGCAGTGAGCAGACTGGACTAGCGGGGTTGCAGTTCTTC | TRBV2 | TRBD2 | TRBJ2-1 | .
CASSPFGATNEKLFF | TGTGCCAGCTCACCTTTTGGGGCAACTAATGAAAAACTGTTTTTT | TRBV18 | . | TRBJ1-4 | .
CASSLGLNEQYF | TGTGCCAGCAGTTTGGGCCTAAACGAGCAGTACTTC | TRBV28 | . | TRBJ2-7 | few
CASSGAPGNTDTQYF | TGTGCCAGCAGCGGGGCGCCCGGGAACACAGATACGCAGTATTTT | TRBV9 | . | TRBJ2-3 | few
CASSLTSSYNSPLHF | TGCGCCAGCAGCTTGACGAGCTCCTATAATTCACCCCTCCACTTT | TRBV5-1 | . | TRBJ1-6 | .
CASRTITGGNTEAFF | TGTGCCAGTAGGACGATAACAGGGGGCAACACTGAAGCTTTCTTT | TRBV19 | TRBD1 | TRBJ1-1 | .
CASSPQSGSRSIGEQFF | TGCGCCAGCAGCCCACAGTCAGGTAGTCGATCAATCGGTGAGCAGTTCTTC | TRBV5-1 | . | TRBJ2-1 | few
CASTEQETQYF | TGTGCCAGCACAGAACAAGAGACCCAGTACTTC | TRBV2 | . | TRBJ2-5 | .
CASRGLDRPTSYGNNEQFF | TGCGCCAGCAGAGGACTAGATAGACCGACTAGCTATGGCAACAATGAGCAGTTCTTC | TRBV5-1 | TRBD2 | TRBJ2-1 | many
CASSIGYSNQPQHF | TGTGCCAGTAGTATTGGCTATAGCAATCAGCCCCAGCATTTT | TRBV19 | . | TRBJ1-5 | .
CAWSRQANTEAFF | TGTGCCTGGAGTAGGCAGGCGAACACTGAAGCTTTCTTT | TRBV30 | . | TRBJ1-1 | few
CAISGGQEETQYF | TGTGCCATCAGTGGGGGGCAGGAAGAGACCCAGTACTTC | TRBV10-3 | . | TRBJ2-5 | .
CSVGQETQYF | TGCAGCGTTGGACAAGAGACCCAGTACTTC | TRBV29-1 | . | TRBJ2-5 | .
CAPPRAGLDEQYF | TGTGCCCCCCCGAGGGCGGGGTTGGACGAGCAGTACTTC | TRBV6-4 | . | TRBJ2-7 | many
CASSILWNTEAFF | TGTGCCAGCAGCATTCTATGGAACACTGAAGCTTTCTTT | TRBV2 | . | TRBJ1-1 | .
CASSSTGQAGNEQFF | TGTGCCAGCAGTTCCACCGGACAGGCTGGGAATGAGCAGTTCTTC | TRBV6-5 | TRBD1 | TRBJ2-1 | .
CASGIRVPEQYF | TGTGCCAGCGGAATCAGGGTACCCGAGCAGTACTTC | TRBV28 | . | TRBJ2-7 | few
CASSLASRSWSDTQYF | TGTGCCAGCAGCTTAGCATCACGATCCTGGTCAGATACGCAGTATTTT | TRBV11-2 | . | TRBJ2-3 | .
CASSATAYGYTF | TGTGCCAGCAGTGCGACAGCCTATGGCTACACCTTC | TRBV28 | . | TRBJ1-2 | .
CASSLEGQGASEKLFF | TGTGCCAGCAGCTTGGAGGGACAGGGGGCAAGTGAAAAACTGTTTTTT | TRBV5-4 | TRBD1 | TRBJ1-4 | .
CSVDGNQDEQYF | TGCAGCGTTGACGGTAACCAGGACGAGCAGTACTTC | TRBV29-1 | . | TRBJ2-7 | few
CASSLGNPNQPQHF | TGTGCCAGCAGCTTGGGGAACCCTAATCAGCCCCAGCATTTT | TRBV5-8 | . | TRBJ1-5 | .
CASSPEGTPGANVLTF | TGTGCCAGCAGTCCCGAGGGAACCCCAGGGGCCAACGTCCTGACTTTC | TRBV2 | . | TRBJ2-6 | few
CASSPQAGSSYNEQFF | TGTGCCAGCAGCCCTCAAGCGGGGAGCTCCTACAATGAGCAGTTCTTC | TRBV25-1 | TRBD2 | TRBJ2-1 | .
CASSPGTQLGEQYF | TGTGCCAGCTCACCAGGGACCCAACTCGGCGAGCAGTACTTC | TRBV18 | . | TRBJ2-7 | .
CATSRSGLAGAEQYF | TGTGCCACCAGCAGATCGGGACTAGCGGGAGCCGAGCAGTACTTC | TRBV15 | TRBD2 | TRBJ2-7 | .